What follows is one T cell receptor (beta chain) and its context. No cognate antigen has been identified for it. Per-base quality was not reported, and no clone a single base away is much larger than it. CDR1 LNHDA and CDR2 SQIVND were looked up in the germline V gene (reference sequence). Taken from cysteine to phenylalanine, the CDR3 has 16 residues. The read is trimmed to its CDR3 DNA, 48 bases read in frame from base 1. Trimming leaves V shorter by 10 bases and J shorter by 7 bases, with the junction holding 12 bases beyond the gene matches. A second Seattle source provided samples from volunteer blood donors who had recovered from COVID-19. Collaborating institutions collected whole blood in K2EDTA tubes following their own protocols. For TCRbeta analysis, collaborator samples were shipped as frozen whole blood, as isolated PBMCs, or as DNA extracted from either sample type. These data belong to a study of blood T cell repertoires in COVID-19 (dated by TCRdb to about 2020). Describing the broader study: The collaborator samples originated in the United States, Italy and Spain and spanned the acute and convalescent phases of COVID-19. The repertoires were released in a freely available public database meant as a resource for research on the immune response to SARS-CoV-2. Sample metadata almost always included a de-identified subject ID, COVID-19 status, age in years and sex. The samples were drawn from the first 160 participants of the ongoing ImmuneRACE study and from 1,254 subjects provided by 6 global collaborators. Where HLA class I and class II types were available, the types were taken from metadata supplied by the sample provider, not from assay-based typing. The dataset comprised deeply sampled blood TCRbeta repertoires from subjects exposed to, actively infected with, or recovered from COVID-19. The prospective study material was composed of cDNA or gDNA derived from T cells, B-cell-depleted T cells, or PBMCs.

The immunoSEQ Assay, a bias-controlled multiplex PCR, was used to amplify TCRbeta CDR3 regions from genomic DNA. In the source study's methods: Nucleated cell counts per sample were estimated from amplification of reference gene primers within the assay. Sequence reads were collapsed and filtered to measure the absolute abundance of every unique TCRbeta CDR3 rearrangement. For each sample, productive Simpson clonality was calculated by taking the square root of Simpson's diversity index across productive rearrangements. What TCRdb holds here is the immuneACCESS table cut down to in-frame rearrangements. Part of the clones is not present; checked against another copy, under half of the missing clones reflect an unresolved V gene, and the others are unexplained. V, J and clone size are those of that table, while D and trimming were read from the DNA. A total of about 150,000 clones appear in this sample, approximately 90% of them only once. The ten largest clones represent 2% to 2.5% of the sample.

Overall study outcomes, separate from this receptor: The amount of clinical and demographic metadata varied by source and participant and was provided uncurated.

This sequence originates from a man aged 50-59 years who had recovered from COVID-19. The sample was peripheral blood. The V and J genes are TRBV19 and TRBJ2-3; 15 central bases correspond to TRBD2. The nucleotide sequence is given as TGTGCCACCCTTGCCGCCGGGACTAGCGGGAGGAATACGCAGTATTTT. Protein translation: CATLAAGTSGRNTQYF. The variable domain in full, with residues beyond the CDR3 obtained from the reference TRBV19 and TRBJ2-3 genes, is DGGITQSPKYLFRKEGQNVTLSCEQNLNHDAMYWYRQDPGQGLRLIYYSQIVNDFQKGDIAEGYSVSREKKESFPLTVTSAQKNPTAFYLCATLAAGTSGRNTQYFGPGTRLTVL.